Reported below is one T cell receptor beta chain. This clonotype was seen a few times. This clone's antigen is unknown. The sample holds no much larger clone one base away, and base qualities are not on file. The data are from a study of T cells after yellow fever vaccination (dated by TCRdb to 2018 to 2020). About the investigation overall: The SMART-Seq v4 Ultra Low Input RNA kit was used to prepare libraries from fractions with low cell numbers. Bulk PBMC replicates and cell subsets were isolated from blood drawn at multiple timepoints before and after both primary and secondary immunization. Two healthy male donors made up the cohort, one aged 18 to 29 years and the other aged 30 to 40 years. To follow T-cell clones before and after primary and booster YFV17D yellow fever vaccination, bulk TCR alpha and beta repertoires were sequenced over time. Paper-wide results and their limitations: FACS-sorted repertoires could contain abundant contaminating clonotypes from the bulk population, so computational filtering was required. A small fraction of clonotypes showed up in both the CD4 and CD8 compartments, probably as a result of convergent recombination. Because only a couple of donors were included in the study, the extent to which the findings can be generalized is limited. After the booster, most clones that had expanded after primary vaccination were detected again (around 97% of CD4 and around 88% of CD8), suggesting broad maintenance of memory. The secondary T-cell response was weaker than the primary response but faster, peaking on day 5 instead of day 15.

The sample was run on an Illumina NovaSeq 6000. Synthesis of TCR cDNA relied on 5'RACE template switching, a step that introduced a universal primer site along with unique molecular identifiers. Priming of cDNA synthesis was performed from both the TCR alpha and TCR beta constant segments. Library amplification used two PCR steps, and the second PCR step added sample barcodes and sequencing adapters. Sequencing of libraries was done on Illumina HiSeq 2500 (2x100 bp) or NovaSeq (2x150 bp). Concerning the study's data processing: Reads were demultiplexed and collapsed into UMI consensus sequences with MIGEC, and V(D)J alignment was performed with MiXCR. Clonotypes responding to the vaccine were identified with edgeR on replicate PBMC samples, with the criteria of FDR below 0.01 and a log2 fold change above 5 up to day 15. Each bulk clonotype received a CD4 or CD8 identity based on whether the sequenced CD4 or CD8 repertoire contained that clonotype at higher abundance. The public reads were quality trimmed at Q25 with fastp and then assembled into clones with MiXCR by TCRdb, keeping productive beta chains. All rows with the same CDR3 protein become a single entry with the most common DNA and genes. What appears here as the V and J calls and clone size reflects TCRdb's work, not the paper's. The sample records about 170,000 distinct CDR3 sequences, around 10% of which are singletons. In total, the top ten clones hold 36% of the sample.

The sample's treatment or condition label, decoded: live attenuated yellow fever vaccine strain. PBMCs were isolated from peripheral blood using a standard Ficoll-Paque protocol. Dynabeads CD4 and CD8 positive selection kits were used to isolate CD4 and CD8 T-cell fractions. RNA was extracted with TriZol from bulk PBMCs, CD4 and CD8 fractions, and dextramer-positive and dextramer-negative fractions. V and J lose 7 bases and 4 bases, and a span of 13 bases separates them. CDR3 length: 14 amino acids, cysteine to phenylalanine. Only the CDR3 region is kept as DNA, spanning 42 bases read in frame from base 1.

This sequence originates from a man between 18 and 29 years old who received the YFV17D yellow fever vaccine. This chain is built from TRBV12-3 or TRBV12-4 and TRBJ2-2; no D segment can be confidently identified. Sequenced material: CD8+ T cells sorted from PBMCs, taken 15 days after the yellow fever booster vaccination. The CDR3 amino acid sequence is: CASTPKQSTGELFF. The DNA sequence reads TGTGCCAGCACCCCGAAGCAGTCCACCGGGGAGCTGTTTTTT.